This T cell receptor beta chain was obtained from a study of T-cell reconstitution after alpha-beta-depleted transplantation in children. The library targeted TCRbeta and was prepared with unique molecular identifiers. Each CDR3 protein is one row after TCRdb ran MiXCR on the PCR reads. The data show 900,000 or so distinct CDR3 sequences, approximately 15% seen once. This CDR3 is built from 14 residues. Germline loops: CDR1 SGHTS, CDR2 YDEGEE. The ends were cut back, 4 bases at V and 2 bases at J, with 10 bases in the middle. The genes are TRBV5-8 and TRBJ1-5; D unclear. Sequenced material: PBMCs, mostly from graft donor cells, taken 360 days after TCRalphabeta/CD19-depleted stem cell transplant. The clonotype originates from a male patient aged 10 to 17 who had a stem cell transplant for acute lymphoblastic leukemia, so the T cells may come from the graft donor. Here the CDR3 reads CASSSAAGNQPQHF. The CDR3 nucleotides read TGTGCCAGCAGCAGCGCCGCGGGCAATCAGCCCCAGCATTTT. The full variable domain, completed using reference TRBV5-8 and TRBJ1-5, is EAGVTQSPTHLIKTRGQQATLRCSPISGHTSVYWYQQALGLGLQFLLWYDEGEERNRGNFPPRFSGRQFPNYSSELNVNALELEDSALYLCASSSAAGNQPQHFGDGTRLSIL.